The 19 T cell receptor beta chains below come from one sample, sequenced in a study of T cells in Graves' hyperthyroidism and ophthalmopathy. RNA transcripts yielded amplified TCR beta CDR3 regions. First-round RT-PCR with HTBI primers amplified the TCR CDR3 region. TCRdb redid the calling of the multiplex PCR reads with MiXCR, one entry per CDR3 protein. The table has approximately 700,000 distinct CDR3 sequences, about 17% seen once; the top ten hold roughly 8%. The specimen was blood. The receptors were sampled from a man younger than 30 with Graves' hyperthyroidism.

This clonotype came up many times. CDR3 sequence: CASSLEPSGRDEQFF. The CDR3 DNA sequence: TGTGCCAGCAGCTTAGAGCCTAGCGGGAGGGATGAGCAGTTCTTC. The chain combines TRBV7-8 with TRBJ2-1; 12 bases map to TRBD2. The CDR3 sequence is 15 residues long. Germline V gene data show CDR1 as SGHVS and CDR2 as FQNEAQ. Trimming removed 1 base from V and 8 bases from J; junction bases left unmatched: 3.

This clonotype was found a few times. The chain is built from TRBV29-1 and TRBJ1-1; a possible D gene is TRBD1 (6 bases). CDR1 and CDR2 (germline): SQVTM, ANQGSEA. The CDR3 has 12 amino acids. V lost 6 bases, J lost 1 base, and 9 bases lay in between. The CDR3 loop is CSVQGTNTEAFF. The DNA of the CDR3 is TGCAGCGTCCAGGGGACGAACACTGAAGCTTTCTTT.

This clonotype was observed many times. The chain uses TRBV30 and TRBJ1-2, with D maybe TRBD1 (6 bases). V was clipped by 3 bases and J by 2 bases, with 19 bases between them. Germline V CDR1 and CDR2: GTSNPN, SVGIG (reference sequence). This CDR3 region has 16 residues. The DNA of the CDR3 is TGTGCCTGGAGCGGCCCCACAAAGGGGGGAAACTATGGCTACACCTTC. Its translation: CAWSGPTKGGNYGYTF. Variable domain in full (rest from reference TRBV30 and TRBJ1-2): SQTIHQWPATLVQPVGSPLSLECTVEGTSNPNLYWYRQAAGRGLQLLFYSVGIGQISSEVPQNLSASRPQDRQFILSSKKLLLSDSGFYLCAWSGPTKGGNYGYTFGSGTRLTVV.

The CDR3: CASSLLGASASGANVLTF. CDR3 nucleotides: TGTGCCAGCAGTCTACTTGGGGCCAGTGCATCTGGGGCCAACGTCCTGACTTTC. V gene TRBV12-3 or TRBV12-4 combines with J gene TRBJ2-6, with D possibly matching TRBD1 (5 bases). This CDR3 region has 18 residues. V was cut by 5 bases and J by 1 base, with 18 bases left in between.

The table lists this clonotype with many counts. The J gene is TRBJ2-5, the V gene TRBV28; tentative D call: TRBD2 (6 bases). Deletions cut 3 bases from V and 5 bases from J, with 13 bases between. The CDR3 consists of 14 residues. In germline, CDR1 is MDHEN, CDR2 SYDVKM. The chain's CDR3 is CASSLGTPRETQYF. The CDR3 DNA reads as TGTGCCAGCAGTTTGGGGACTCCTCGCGAGACCCAGTACTTC.

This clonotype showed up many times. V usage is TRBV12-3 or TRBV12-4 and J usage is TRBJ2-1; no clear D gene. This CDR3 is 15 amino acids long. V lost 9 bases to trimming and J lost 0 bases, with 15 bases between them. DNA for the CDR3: TGTGCCAGTATAGCTGGTAGAAGCTCCTACAATGAGCAGTTCTTC. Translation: CASIAGRSSYNEQFF.

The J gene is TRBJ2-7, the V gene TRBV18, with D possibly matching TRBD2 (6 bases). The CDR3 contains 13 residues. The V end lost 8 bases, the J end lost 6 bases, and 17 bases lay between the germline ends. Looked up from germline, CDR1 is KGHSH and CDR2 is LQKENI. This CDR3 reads CASGESSETEQYF. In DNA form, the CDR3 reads TGTGCCAGCGGCGAGTCTAGCGAAACCGAGCAGTACTTC.

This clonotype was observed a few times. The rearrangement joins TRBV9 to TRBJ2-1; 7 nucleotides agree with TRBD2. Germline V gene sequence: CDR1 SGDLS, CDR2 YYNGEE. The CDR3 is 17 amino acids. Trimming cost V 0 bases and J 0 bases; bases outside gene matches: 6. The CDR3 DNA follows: TGTGCCAGCAGCGTAGCTACTAGCGCTAGCTCCTACAATGAGCAGTTCTTC. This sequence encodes CASSVATSASSYNEQFF.

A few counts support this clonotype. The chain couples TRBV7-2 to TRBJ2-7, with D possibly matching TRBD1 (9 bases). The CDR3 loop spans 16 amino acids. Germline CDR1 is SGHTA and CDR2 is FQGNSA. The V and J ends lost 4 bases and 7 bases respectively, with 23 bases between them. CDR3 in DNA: TGTGCCAGCAGCTCATCGGGGGGGACAGGGTTATGGGAGCAGTACTTC. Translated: CASSSSGGTGLWEQYF.

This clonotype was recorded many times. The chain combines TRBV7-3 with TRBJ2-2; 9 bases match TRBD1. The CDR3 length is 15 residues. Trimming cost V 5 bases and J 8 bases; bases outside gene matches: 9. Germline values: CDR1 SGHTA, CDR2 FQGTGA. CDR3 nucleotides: TGTGCCAGCAGCCCGGGACAGGGCGTTGTGGGGGAGCTGTTTTTT. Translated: CASSPGQGVVGELFF.

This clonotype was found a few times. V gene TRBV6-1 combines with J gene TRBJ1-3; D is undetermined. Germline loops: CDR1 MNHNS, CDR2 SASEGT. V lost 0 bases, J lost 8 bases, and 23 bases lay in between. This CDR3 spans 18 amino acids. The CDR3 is CASSEALRGPSRLHTIYF. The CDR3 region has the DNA TGTGCCAGCAGTGAAGCGCTTCGTGGGCCCTCTAGGTTACACACCATATATTTT.

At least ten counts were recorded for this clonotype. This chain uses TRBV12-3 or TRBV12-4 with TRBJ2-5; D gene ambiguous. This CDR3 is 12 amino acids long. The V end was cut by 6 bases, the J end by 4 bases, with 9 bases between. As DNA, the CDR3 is TGTGCCAGCAGCCCTCGACTAGAGACCCAGTACTTC. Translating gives CASSPRLETQYF.

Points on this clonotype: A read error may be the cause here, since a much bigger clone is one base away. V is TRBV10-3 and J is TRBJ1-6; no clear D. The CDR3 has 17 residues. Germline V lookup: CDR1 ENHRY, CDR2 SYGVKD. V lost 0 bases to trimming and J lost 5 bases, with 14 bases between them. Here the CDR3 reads CAISESGGTSHNSPLHF. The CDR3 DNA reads TGTGCCATCAGTGAGTCTGGAGGAACAAGCCATAATTCACCCCTCCACTTT.

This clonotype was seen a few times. CDR3 DNA sequence: TGTGCCAGCAGCTCCGGGACAGGGGGCGTGTGGGAGACCCAGTACTTC. Translated: CASSSGTGGVWETQYF. This chain links TRBV12-3 or TRBV12-4 with TRBJ2-5; 12 nucleotides match TRBD1. The V and J ends lost 6 bases and 5 bases, in that order; junction bases with no gene match: 10. The CDR3 loop spans 16 amino acids.

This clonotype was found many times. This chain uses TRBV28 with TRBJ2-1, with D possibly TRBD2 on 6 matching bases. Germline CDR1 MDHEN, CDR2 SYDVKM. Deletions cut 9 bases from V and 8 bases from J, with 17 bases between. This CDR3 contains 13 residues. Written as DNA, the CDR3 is TGTGCCAGTACGGGACTGCTCGTGGATGAGCAGTTCTTC. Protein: CASTGLLVDEQFF.

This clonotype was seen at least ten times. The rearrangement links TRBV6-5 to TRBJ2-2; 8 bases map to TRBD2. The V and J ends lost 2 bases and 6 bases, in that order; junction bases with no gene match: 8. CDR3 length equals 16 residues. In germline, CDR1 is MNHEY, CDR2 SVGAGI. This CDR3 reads CASSYLGVAGPGELFF. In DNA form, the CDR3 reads TGTGCCAGCAGTTACCTTGGGGTAGCGGGACCCGGGGAGCTGTTTTTT.

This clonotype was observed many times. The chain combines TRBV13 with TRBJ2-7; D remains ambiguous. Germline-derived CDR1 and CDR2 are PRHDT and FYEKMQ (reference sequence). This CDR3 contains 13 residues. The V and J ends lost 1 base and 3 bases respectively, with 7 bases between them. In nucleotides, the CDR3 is TGTGCCAGCAGCTTAGAGTTGGGCTACGAGCAGTACTTC. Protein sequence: CASSLELGYEQYF. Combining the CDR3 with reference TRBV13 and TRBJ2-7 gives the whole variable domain AAGVIQSPRHLIKEKRETATLKCYPIPRHDTVYWYQQGPGQDPQFLISFYEKMQSDKGSIPDRFSAQQFSDYHSELNMSSLELGDSALYFCASSLELGYEQYFGPGTRLTVT.

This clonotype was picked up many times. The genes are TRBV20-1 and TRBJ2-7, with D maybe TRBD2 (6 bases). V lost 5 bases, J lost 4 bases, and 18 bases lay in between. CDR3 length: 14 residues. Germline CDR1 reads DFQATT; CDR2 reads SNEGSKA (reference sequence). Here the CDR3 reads CSARLAGNSYEQYF. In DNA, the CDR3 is TGCAGTGCTCGACTGGCGGGAAATTCTTACGAGCAGTACTTC.

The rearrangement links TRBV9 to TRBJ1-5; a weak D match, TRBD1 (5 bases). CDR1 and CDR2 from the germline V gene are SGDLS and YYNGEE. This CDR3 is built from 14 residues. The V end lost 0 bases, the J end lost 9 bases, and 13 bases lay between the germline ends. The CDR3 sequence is CASSVGNQGGPQHF. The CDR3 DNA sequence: TGTGCCAGCAGCGTAGGAAACCAGGGAGGGCCCCAGCATTTT.